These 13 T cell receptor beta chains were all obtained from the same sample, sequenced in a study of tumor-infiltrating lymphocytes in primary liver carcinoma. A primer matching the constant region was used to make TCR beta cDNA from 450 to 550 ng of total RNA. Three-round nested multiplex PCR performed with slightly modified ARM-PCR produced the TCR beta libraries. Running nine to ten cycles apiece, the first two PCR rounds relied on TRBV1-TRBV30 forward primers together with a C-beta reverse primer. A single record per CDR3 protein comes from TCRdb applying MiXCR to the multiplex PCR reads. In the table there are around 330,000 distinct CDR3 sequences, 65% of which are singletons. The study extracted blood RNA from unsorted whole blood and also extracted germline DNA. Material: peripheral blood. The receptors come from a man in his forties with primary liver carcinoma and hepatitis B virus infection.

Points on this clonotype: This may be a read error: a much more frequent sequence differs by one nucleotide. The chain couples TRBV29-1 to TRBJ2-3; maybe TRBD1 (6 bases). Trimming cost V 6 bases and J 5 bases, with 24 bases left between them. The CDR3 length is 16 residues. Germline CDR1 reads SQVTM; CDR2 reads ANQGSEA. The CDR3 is CSVPSRTETIGDTQYF. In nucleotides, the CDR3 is TGCAGCGTCCCAAGTAGGACAGAGACAATCGGAGATACGCAGTATTTT.

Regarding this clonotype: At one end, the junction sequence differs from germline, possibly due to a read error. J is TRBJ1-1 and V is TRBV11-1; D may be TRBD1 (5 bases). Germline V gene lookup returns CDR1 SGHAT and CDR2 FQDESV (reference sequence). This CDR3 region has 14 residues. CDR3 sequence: CASSVDRTITKAFF. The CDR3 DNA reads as TGTGCCAGCAGCGTTGACAGAACGATCACTAAAGCTTTCTTT.

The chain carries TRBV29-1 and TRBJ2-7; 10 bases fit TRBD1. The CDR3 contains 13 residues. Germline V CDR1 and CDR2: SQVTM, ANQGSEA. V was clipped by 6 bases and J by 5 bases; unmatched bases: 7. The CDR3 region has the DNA TGCAGCGTACGACAGGGGGCGCGAAACGAGCAGTACTTC. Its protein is CSVRQGARNEQYF.

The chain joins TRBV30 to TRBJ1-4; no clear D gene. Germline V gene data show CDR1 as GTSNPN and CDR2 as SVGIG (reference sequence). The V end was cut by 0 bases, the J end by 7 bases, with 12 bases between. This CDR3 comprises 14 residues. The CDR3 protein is CAWSVYRSSEKLFF. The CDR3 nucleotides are TGTGCCTGGAGTGTATACCGGTCCTCTGAAAAACTGTTTTTT.

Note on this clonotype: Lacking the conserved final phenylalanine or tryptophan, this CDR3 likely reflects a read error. The CDR3 DNA reads TGTGCCAGCAGCTTAGATAGGGGCGGGAGGCTCTACAATGAGCAGTTCTCC. It yields the protein CASSLDRGGRLYNEQFS. This chain connects TRBV11-2 to TRBJ2-1, with 8 bases fitting TRBD2. The germline V gene encodes CDR1 SGHAT and CDR2 FQNNGV. The trim removed 0 bases at V and 3 bases at J, leaving 7 bases unmatched. This CDR3 has 17 residues.

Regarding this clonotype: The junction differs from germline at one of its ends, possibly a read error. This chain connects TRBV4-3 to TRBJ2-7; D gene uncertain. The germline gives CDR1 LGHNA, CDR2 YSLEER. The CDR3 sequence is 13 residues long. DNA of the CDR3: TGCGCCAGCAGGCAAGCAGTTTCCCACGAGCAGTATTTC. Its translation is CASRQAVSHEQYF.

The CDR3 protein is CAWSVGNVGELFF. CDR3 coding DNA: TGTGCCTGGAGCGTAGGGAACGTCGGGGAGCTGTTTTTT. The rearrangement uses TRBV30 and TRBJ2-2; no clear D gene. The CDR3 totals 13 residues. With 3 bases removed from V and 7 bases from J, the gap between germline ends came to 12 bases. Germline V CDR1 and CDR2: GTSNPN, SVGIG (reference sequence).

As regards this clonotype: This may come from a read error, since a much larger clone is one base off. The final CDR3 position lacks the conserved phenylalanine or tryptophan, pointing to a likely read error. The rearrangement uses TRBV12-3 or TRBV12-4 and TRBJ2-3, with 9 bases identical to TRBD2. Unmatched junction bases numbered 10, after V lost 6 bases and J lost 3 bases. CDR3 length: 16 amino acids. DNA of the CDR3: TGTGCCAGCAGGCCACTGGCGGGAGGGCCAACAGATACGCAGTATTAT. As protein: CASRPLAGGPTDTQYY.

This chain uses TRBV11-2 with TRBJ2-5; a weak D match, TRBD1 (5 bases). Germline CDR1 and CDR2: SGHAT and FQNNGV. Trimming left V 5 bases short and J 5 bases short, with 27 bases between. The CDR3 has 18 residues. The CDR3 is CASSPNSIQGTGRETQYF. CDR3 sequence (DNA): TGTGCCAGCAGCCCTAACTCAATCCAGGGTACTGGGCGTGAGACCCAGTACTTC. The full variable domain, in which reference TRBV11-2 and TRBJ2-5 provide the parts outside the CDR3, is EAGVAQSPRYKIIEKRQSVAFWCNPISGHATLYWYQQILGQGPKLLIQFQNNGVVDDSQLPKDRFSAERLKGVDSTLKIQPAKLEDSAVYLCASSPNSIQGTGRETQYFGPGTRLLVL.

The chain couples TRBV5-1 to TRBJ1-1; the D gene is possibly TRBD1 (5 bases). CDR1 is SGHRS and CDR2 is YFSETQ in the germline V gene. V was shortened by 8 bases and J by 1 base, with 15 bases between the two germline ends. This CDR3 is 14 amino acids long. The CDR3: CARSPGTTNTEAFF. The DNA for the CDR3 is TGCGCCAGGAGTCCCGGGACGACGAACACTGAAGCTTTCTTT.

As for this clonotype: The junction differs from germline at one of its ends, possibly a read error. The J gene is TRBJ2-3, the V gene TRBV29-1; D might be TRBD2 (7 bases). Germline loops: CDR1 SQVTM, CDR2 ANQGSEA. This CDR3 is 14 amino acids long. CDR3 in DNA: TGCAGCGTTACTGACGGACGGGGGGCAGATACCCAGTATTTT. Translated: CSVTDGRGADTQYF.

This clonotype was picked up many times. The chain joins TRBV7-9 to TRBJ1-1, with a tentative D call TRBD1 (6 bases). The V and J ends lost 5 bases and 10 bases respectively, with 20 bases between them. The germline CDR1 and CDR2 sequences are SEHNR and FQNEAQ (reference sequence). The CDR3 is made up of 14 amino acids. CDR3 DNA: TGTGCCAGCAGCCTCAATCAGGGGAGTATTAGAGCTTTCTTT. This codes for CASSLNQGSIRAFF. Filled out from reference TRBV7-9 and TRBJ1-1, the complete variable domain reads DTGVSQNPRHKITKRGQNVTFRCDPISEHNRLYWYRQTLGQGPEFLTYFQNEAQLEKSRLLSDRFSAERPKGSFSTLEIQRTEQGDSAMYLCASSLNQGSIRAFFGQGTRLTVV.

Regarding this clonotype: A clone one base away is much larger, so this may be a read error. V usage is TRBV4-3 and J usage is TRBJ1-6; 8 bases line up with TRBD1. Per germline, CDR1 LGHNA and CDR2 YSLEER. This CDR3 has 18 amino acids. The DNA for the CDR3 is TGCACCAGCAGCCAAGAAGGCCCGGGACAGGCAAATAATTCACCCCTCCACTTT. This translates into CTSSQEGPGQANNSPLHF.